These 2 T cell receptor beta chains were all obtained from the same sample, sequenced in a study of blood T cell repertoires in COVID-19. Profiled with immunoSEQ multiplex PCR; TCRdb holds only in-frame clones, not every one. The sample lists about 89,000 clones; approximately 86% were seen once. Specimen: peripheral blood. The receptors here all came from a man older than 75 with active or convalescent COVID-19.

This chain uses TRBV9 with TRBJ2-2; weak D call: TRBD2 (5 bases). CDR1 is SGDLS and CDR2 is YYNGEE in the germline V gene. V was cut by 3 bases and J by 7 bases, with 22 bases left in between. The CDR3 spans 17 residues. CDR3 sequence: CASSGLTGPWLGGELFF. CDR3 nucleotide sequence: TGTGCCAGCAGCGGACTAACGGGTCCGTGGTTGGGCGGGGAGCTGTTTTTT.

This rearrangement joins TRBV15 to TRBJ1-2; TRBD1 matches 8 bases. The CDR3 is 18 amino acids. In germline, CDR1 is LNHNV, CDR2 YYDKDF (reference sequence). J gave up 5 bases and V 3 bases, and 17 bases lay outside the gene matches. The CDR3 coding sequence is TGTGCCACCAGCAGCCTGGGCATTTGGGGACAGGCGGATTATGGCTACACCTTC. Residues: CATSSLGIWGQADYGYTF.